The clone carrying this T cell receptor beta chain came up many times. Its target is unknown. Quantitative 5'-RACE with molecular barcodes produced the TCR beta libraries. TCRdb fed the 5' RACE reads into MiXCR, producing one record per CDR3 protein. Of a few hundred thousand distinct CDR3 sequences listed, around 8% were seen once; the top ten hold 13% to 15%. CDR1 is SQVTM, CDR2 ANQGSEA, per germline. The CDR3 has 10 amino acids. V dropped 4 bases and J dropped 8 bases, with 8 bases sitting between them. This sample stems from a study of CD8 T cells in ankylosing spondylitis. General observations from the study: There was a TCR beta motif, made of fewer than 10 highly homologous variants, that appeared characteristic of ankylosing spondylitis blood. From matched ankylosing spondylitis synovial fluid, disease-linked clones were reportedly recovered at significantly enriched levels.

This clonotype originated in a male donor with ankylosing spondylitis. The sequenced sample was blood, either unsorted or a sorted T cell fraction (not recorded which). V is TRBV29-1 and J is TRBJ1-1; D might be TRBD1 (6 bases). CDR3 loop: CSVVGTEAFF. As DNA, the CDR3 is TGCAGCGTTGTGGGGACAGAAGCTTTCTTT.